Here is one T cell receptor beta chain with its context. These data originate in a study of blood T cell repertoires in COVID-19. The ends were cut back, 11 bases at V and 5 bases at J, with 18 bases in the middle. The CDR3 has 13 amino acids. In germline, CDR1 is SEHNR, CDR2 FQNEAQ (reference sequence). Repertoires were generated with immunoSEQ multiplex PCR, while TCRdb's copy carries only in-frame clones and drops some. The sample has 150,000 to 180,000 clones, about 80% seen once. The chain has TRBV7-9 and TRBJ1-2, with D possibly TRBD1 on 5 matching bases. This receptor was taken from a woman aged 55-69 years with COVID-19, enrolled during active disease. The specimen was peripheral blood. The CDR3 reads CAGGKEDLYGYTF. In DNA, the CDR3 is TGTGCCGGGGGGAAAGAGGATTTGTATGGCTACACCTTC.